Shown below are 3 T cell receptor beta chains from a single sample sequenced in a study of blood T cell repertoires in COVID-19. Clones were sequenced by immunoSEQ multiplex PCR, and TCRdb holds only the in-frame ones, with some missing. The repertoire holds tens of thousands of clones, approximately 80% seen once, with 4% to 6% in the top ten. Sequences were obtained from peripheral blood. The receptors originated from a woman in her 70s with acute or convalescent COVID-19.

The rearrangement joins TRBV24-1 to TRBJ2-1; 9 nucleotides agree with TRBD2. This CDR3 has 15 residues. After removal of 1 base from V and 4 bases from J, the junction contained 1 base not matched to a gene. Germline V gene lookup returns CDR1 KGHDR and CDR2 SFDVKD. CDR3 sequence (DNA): TGTGCCACCAGTGATTTTGCGGGGGGGTACAATGAGCAGTTCTTC. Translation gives CATSDFAGGYNEQFF.

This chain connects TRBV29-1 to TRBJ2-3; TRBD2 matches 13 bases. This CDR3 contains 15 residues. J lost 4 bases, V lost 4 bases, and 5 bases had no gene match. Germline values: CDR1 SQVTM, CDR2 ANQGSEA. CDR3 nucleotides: TGCAGCGTTGGCCGGACTAGCGGGGGTGCAGATACGCAGTATTTT. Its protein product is CSVGRTSGGADTQYF.

Here the CDR3 reads CASSRENYRGEGTEAFF. CDR3 nucleotides: TGTGCCAGCAGCCGCGAAAACTACAGGGGAGAGGGTACTGAAGCTTTCTTT. The V call is TRBV5-4, the J call TRBJ1-1; 7 bases map to TRBD1. CDR1 is SGHNT and CDR2 is YYREEE in the germline V gene (reference sequence). The V gene end was trimmed by 4 bases and the J gene end by 5 bases; junction bases not matched to a gene: 17. The CDR3 covers 17 residues.